This T cell receptor beta chain was sequenced in a study of identical twins. MiXCR, applied by TCRdb to the 5' RACE reads, yields one record per CDR3 protein. The sample records 500,000 or so distinct CDR3 sequences, 13% to 15% being singletons. Looked up from germline, CDR1 is SEHNR and CDR2 is FQNEAQ (reference sequence). This CDR3 is built from 14 residues. Trimming left V 0 bases short and J 8 bases short, with 10 bases between. A few counts support this clonotype. This sample was shared with a second study, whose subject was yellow fever vaccine responses in identical twins.

The sample taken for sequencing was CD4+ T cells sorted from blood. The gene calls are TRBV7-9 and TRBJ1-4; D is uncertain. The sequence was collected from a woman aged 18-29 years in good health. This CDR3 is CASSLALPGEKLFF. The CDR3 nucleotides read TGTGCCAGCAGCTTAGCCCTCCCCGGAGAAAAACTGTTTTTT.